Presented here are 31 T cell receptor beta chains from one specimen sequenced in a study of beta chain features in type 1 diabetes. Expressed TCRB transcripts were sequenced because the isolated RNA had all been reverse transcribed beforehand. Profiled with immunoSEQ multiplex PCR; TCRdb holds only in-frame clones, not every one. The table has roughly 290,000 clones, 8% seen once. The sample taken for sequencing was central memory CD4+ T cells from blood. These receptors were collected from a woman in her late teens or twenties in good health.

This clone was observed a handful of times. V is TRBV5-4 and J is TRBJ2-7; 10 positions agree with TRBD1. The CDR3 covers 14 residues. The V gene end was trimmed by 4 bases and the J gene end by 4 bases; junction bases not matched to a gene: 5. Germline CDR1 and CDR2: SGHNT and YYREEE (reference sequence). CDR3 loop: CASSPMGQGYEQYF. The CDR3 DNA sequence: TGTGCCAGCAGCCCTATGGGACAGGGGTACGAGCAGTACTTC.

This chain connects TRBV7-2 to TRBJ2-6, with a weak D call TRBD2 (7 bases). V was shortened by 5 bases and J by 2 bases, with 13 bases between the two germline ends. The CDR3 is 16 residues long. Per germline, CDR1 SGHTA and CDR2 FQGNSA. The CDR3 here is CASSQRGAAGANVLTF. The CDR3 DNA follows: TGTGCCAGCAGCCAACGGGGGGCGGCTGGGGCCAACGTCCTGACTTTC.

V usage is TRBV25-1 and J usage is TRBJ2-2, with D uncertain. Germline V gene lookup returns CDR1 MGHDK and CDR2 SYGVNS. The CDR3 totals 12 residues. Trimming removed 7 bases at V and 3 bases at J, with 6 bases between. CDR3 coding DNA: TGTGCCAGCAATGGGTACACCGGGGAGCTGTTTTTT. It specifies CASNGYTGELFF.

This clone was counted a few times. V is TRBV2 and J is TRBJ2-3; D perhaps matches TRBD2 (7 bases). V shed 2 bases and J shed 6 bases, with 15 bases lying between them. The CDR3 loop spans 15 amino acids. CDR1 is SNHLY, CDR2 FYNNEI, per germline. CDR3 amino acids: CASSESRGGGDTQYF. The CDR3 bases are TGTGCCAGCAGTGAATCGCGAGGGGGGGGCGATACGCAGTATTTT.

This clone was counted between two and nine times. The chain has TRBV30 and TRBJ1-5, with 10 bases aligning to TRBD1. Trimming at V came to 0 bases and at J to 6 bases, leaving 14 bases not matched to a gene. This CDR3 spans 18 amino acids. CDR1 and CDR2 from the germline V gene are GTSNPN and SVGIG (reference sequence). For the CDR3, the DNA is TGTGCCTGGAGTGTACATCGGGACAGGGGTTGGGAGAGTCAGCCCCAGCATTTT. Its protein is CAWSVHRDRGWESQPQHF.

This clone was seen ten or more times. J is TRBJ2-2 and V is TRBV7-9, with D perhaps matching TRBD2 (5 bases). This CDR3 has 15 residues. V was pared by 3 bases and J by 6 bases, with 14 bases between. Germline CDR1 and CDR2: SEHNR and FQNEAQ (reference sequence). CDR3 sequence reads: CASSFVGAGAGELFF. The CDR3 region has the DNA TGTGCCAGCAGCTTCGTCGGCGCGGGCGCCGGGGAGCTGTTTTTT. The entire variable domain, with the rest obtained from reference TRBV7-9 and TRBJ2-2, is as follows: DTGVSQNPRHKITKRGQNVTFRCDPISEHNRLYWYRQTLGQGPEFLTYFQNEAQLEKSRLLSDRFSAERPKGSFSTLEIQRTEQGDSAMYLCASSFVGAGAGELFFGEGSRLTVL.

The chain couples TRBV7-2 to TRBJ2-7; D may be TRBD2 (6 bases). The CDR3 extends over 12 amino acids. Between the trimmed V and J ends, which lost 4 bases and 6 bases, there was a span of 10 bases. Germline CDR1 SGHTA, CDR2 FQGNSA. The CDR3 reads CASSSGVFEQYV. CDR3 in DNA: TGTGCCAGCAGCTCGGGAGTCTTCGAGCAGTACGTC.

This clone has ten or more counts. CDR3 bases: TGTGCCAGCAGGGCTACCGGGGAGCTGTTTTTT. Translated, it gives CASRATGELFF. This chain joins TRBV9 and TRBJ2-2, with no clear D. Germline V gene data show CDR1 as SGDLS and CDR2 as YYNGEE. This CDR3 region has 11 residues. The V gene lost 5 bases and the J gene lost 5 bases, with 4 bases spanning the gap.

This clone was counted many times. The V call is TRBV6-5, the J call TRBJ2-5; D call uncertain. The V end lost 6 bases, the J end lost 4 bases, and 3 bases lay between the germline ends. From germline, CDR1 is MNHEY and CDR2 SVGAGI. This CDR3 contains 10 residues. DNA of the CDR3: TGTGCCAGCAGAAGAGAGACCCAGTACTTC. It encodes CASRRETQYF.

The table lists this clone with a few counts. CDR3 loop: CASTGGGTDTQYF. CDR3 bases: TGTGCCAGCACCGGGGGGGGCACAGATACGCAGTATTTT. This chain uses TRBV9 with TRBJ2-3, with TRBD2 identical over 8 bases. Germline CDR1 is SGDLS and CDR2 is YYNGEE. The V gene end was trimmed by 6 bases and the J gene end by 1 base; junction bases not matched to a gene: 1. The CDR3 runs 13 residues. Full variable domain (rest looked up from reference TRBV9 and TRBJ2-3): DSGVTQTPKHLITATGQRVTLRCSPRSGDLSVYWYQQSLDQGLQFLIQYYNGEERAKGNILERFSAQQFPDLHSELNLSSLELGDSALYFCASTGGGTDTQYFGPGTRLTVL.

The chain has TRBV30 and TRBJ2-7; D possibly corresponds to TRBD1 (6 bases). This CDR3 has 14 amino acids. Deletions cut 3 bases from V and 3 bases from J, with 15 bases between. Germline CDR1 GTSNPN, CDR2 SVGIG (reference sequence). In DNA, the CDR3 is TGTGCCTGGAGCCTTGACAGGTCAATCTACGAGCAGTACTTC. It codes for CAWSLDRSIYEQYF.

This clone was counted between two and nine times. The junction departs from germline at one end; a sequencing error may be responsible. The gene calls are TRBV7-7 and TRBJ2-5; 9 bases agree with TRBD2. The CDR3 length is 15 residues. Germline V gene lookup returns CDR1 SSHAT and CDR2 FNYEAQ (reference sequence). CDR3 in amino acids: CASSPTSGPQETQYF. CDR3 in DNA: TGTGCTAGCAGCCCCACTAGCGGGCCTCAAGAGACCCAGTACTTC. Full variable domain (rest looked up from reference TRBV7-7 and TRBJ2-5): GAGVSQSPRYKVTKRGQDVTLRCDPISSHATLYWYQQALGQGPEFLTYFNYEAQPDKSGLPSDRFSAERPEGSISTLTIQRTEQRDSAMYRCASSPTSGPQETQYFGPGTRLLVL.

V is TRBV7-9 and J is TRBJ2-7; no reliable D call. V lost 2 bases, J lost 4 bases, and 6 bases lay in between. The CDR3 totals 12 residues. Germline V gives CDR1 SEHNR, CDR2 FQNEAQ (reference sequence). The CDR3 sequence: CASSLPYYEQYF. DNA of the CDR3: TGTGCCAGCAGCTTACCCTATTACGAGCAGTACTTC. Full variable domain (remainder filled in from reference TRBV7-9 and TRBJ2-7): DTGVSQNPRHKITKRGQNVTFRCDPISEHNRLYWYRQTLGQGPEFLTYFQNEAQLEKSRLLSDRFSAERPKGSFSTLEIQRTEQGDSAMYLCASSLPYYEQYFGPGTRLTVT.

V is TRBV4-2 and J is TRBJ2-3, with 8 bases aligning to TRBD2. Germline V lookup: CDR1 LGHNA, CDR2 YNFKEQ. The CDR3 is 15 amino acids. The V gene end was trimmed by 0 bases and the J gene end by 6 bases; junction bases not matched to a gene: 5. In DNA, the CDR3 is TGTGCCAGCAGCCAAGATATGACTAGCGATGATACGCAGTATTTT. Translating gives CASSQDMTSDDTQYF.

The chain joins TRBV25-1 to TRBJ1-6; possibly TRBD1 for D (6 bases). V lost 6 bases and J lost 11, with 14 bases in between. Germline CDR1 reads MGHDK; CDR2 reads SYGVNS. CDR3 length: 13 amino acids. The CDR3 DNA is TGTGCCAGCAGCCTGGGCAGGGGCGCACCCCTCCACTTT. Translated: CASSLGRGAPLHF. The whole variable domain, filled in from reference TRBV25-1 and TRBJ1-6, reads EADIYQTPRYLVIGTGKKITLECSQTMGHDKMYWYQQDPGMELHLIHYSYGVNSTEKGDLSSESTVSRIRTEHFPLTLESARPSHTSQYLCASSLGRGAPLHFGNGTRLTVT.

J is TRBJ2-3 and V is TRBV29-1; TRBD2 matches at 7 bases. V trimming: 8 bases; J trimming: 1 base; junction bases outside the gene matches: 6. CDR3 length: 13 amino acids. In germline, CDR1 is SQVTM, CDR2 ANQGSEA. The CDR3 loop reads CSSSGGGTDTQYF. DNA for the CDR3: TGCAGCTCAAGTGGGGGGGGCACAGATACGCAGTATTTT.

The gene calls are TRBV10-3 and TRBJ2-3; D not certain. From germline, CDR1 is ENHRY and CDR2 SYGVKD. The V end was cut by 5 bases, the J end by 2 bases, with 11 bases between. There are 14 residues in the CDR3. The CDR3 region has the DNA TGTGCCATCAGTCCACCGGGCCTCACAGATACGCAGTATTTT. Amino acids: CAISPPGLTDTQYF.

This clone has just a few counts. The CDR3 bases are TGTGCCAGCAGTGTATTGGACAGGGTAAGGAATGAGCAGTTCTTC. It translates to CASSVLDRVRNEQFF. V and J are TRBV6-6 and TRBJ2-1; TRBD1 aligns across 8 bases. Per the germline V gene, CDR1 is MNHNY and CDR2 is SVGAGI (reference sequence). The CDR3 consists of 15 residues. Trimming cost V 5 bases and J 7 bases; bases outside gene matches: 10.

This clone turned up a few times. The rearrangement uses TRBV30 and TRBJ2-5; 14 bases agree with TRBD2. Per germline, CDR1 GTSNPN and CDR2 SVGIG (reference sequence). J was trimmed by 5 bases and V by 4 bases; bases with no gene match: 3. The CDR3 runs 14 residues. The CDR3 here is CAWIRLAGGETQYF. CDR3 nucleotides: TGTGCCTGGATTAGACTAGCGGGAGGGGAGACCCAGTACTTC.

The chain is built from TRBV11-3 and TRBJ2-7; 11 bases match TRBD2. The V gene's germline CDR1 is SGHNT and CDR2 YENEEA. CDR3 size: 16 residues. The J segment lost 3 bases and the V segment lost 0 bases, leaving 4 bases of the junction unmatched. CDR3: CASSLDSGRAIYEQYF. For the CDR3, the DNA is TGTGCCAGCAGCTTAGATAGCGGGAGGGCGATCTACGAGCAGTACTTC.

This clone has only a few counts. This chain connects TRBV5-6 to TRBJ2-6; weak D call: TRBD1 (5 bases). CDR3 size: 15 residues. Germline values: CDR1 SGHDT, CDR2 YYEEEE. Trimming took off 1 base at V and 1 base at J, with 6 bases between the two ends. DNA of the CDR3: TGTGCCAGCAGCTTGAGGGGATCTGGGGCCAACGTCCTGACTTTC. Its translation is CASSLRGSGANVLTF. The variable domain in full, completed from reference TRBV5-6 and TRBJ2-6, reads DAGVTQSPTHLIKTRGQQVTLRCSPKSGHDTVSWYQQALGQGPQFIFQYYEEEERQRGNFPDRFSGHQFPNYSSELNVNALLLGDSALYLCASSLRGSGANVLTFGAGSRLTVL.

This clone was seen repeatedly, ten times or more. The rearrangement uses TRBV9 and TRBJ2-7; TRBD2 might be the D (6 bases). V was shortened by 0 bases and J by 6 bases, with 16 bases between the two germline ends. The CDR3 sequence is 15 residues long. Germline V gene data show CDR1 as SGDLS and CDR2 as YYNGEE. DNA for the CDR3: TGTGCCAGCAGCGTAGAACGGGAGCCCGCGGGCGAGCAGTACTTC. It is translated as CASSVEREPAGEQYF.

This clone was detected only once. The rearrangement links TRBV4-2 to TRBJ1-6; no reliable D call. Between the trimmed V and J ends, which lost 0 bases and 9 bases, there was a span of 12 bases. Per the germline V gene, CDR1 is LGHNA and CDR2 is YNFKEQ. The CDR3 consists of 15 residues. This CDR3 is CASSQDSRGFSPLHF. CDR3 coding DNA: TGTGCCAGCAGCCAAGATTCCCGGGGATTTTCACCCCTCCACTTT.

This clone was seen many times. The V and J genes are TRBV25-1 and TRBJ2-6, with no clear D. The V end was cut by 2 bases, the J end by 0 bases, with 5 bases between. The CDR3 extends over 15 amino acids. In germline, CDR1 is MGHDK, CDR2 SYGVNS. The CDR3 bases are TGTGCCAGCAGTGAAATTGGCTCTGGGGCCAACGTCCTGACTTTC. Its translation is CASSEIGSGANVLTF.

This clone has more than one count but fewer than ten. The CDR3 nucleotides read TGTGCCAGCAGTGAAGAGGCCGCGTCCTACAATGAGCAGTTCTTC. Amino acid sequence: CASSEEAASYNEQFF. The gene calls are TRBV2 and TRBJ2-1, with D unclear. CDR3 length: 15 residues. Germline CDR1 is SNHLY and CDR2 is FYNNEI. V shed 1 base and J shed 1 base, with 8 bases lying between them. The full variable domain, in which reference TRBV2 and TRBJ2-1 provide the parts outside the CDR3, is EPEVTQTPSHQVTQMGQEVILRCVPISNHLYFYWYRQILGQKVEFLVSFYNNEISEKSEIFDDQFSVERPDGSNFTLKIRSTKLEDSAMYFCASSEEAASYNEQFFGPGTRLTVL.

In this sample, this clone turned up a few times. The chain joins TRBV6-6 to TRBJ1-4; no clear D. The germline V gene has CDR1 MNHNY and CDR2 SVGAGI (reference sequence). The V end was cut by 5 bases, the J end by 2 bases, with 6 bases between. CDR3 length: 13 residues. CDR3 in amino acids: CASSQWTNEKLFF. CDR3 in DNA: TGTGCCAGCAGTCAGTGGACTAATGAAAAACTGTTTTTT.

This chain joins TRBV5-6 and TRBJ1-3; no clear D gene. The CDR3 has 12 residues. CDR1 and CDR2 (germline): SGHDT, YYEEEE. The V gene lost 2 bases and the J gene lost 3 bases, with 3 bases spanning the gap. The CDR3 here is CASSFSGNTIYF. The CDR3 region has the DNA TGTGCCAGCAGCTTCAGTGGAAACACCATATATTTT.

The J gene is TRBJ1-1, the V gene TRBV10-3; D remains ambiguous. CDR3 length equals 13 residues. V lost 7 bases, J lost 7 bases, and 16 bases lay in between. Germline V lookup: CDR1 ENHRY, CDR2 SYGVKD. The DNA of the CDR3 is TGTGCCATCACCTCTGGGTTGGCCCGTGAAGCTTTCTTT. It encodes CAITSGLAREAFF.

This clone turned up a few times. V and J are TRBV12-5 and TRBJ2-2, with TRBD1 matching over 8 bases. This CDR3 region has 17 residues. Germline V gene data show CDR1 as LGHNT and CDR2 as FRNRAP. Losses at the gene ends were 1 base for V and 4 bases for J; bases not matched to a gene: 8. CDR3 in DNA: TGTGCTAGTGGTTTGGCCTCAGGGGGCGACGGCACCGGGGAGCTGTTTTTT. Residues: CASGLASGGDGTGELFF.

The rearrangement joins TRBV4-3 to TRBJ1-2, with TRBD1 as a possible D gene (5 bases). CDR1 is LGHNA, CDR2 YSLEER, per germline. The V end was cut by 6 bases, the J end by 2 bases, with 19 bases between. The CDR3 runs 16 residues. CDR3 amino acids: CASSKNGNRRNYGYTF. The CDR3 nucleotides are TGCGCCAGCAGTAAGAACGGGAACAGGAGGAACTATGGCTACACCTTC.

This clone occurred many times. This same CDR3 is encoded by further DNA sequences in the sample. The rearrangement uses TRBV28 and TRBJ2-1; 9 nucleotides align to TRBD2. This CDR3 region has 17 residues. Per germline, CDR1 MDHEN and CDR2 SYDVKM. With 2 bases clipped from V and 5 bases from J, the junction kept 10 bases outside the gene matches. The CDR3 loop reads CASSLGGRRGGNNEQFF. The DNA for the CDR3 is TGTGCCAGCAGTTTAGGAGGTCGGCGGGGGGGAAACAATGAGCAGTTCTTC.